This TCR beta chain was obtained from a study of cytomegalovirus exposure and HLA in healthy donors. Healthy people donating bone marrow made up the donors. Primers: 60 Vbeta forward and 13 Jbeta reverse. This table comes from immunoSEQ multiplex PCR, and its TCRdb copy is limited to in-frame clones, with some not included. The profile shows fewer than 250,000 clones, 82% of them singletons. V gave up 6 bases and J gave up 2 bases; unmatched junction bases: 7. The CDR3 sequence is 15 residues long. Germline V lookup: CDR1 MNHEY, CDR2 SMNVEV (reference sequence). This TCR was sampled from a man aged 40-49 years in good health and CMV-seropositive. Sequenced input: PBMCs. The gene calls are TRBV27 and TRBJ2-7, with 10 bases lining up with TRBD1. For the CDR3, the DNA is TGTGCCAGCAGGACGACAGGGGGCGACCCCTACGAGCAGTACTTC. Translation: CASRTTGGDPYEQYF.